Shown below are 3 T cell receptor beta chains from a single sample sequenced in a study of cytomegalovirus exposure and HLA in healthy donors (dated by TCRdb to 2015 to 2018). Library prep was done by the immunoSEQ multiplex PCR assay. The multiplex PCR relied on a mix of 60 forward primers for TCR Vbeta segments and 13 reverse primers for TCR Jbeta segments. In TCRdb, the immuneACCESS table is reduced to in-frame sequences with V and J assigned. These tables do not hold every clone; where another copy was compared, an unresolved V gene accounts for under half, and the others remain unexplained. The table for this sample lists some 110,000 clones; 74% of them were counted only once. The ten biggest clones cover roughly 4.1% of the sample. Sequencing was done on a sample of PBMCs. These receptors all come from a woman in her forties or fifties in good health and CMV-seropositive.

The chain carries TRBV12-5 and TRBJ1-1, with 9 bases that match TRBD1. V trimming: 8 bases; J trimming: 5 bases; junction bases outside the gene matches: 6. The CDR3 contains 13 residues. CDR1 and CDR2 (germline): LGHNT, FRNRAP. DNA of the CDR3: TGTGCTAGTAGGGGACAGGGACATACTGAAGCTTTCTTT. It translates to CASRGQGHTEAFF.

The chain's CDR3 is CASSLAFGQPLDGYTF. The DNA of the CDR3 is TGTGCCAGCAGCTTGGCGTTTGGACAGCCCTTGGATGGCTACACCTTC. The chain has TRBV5-8 and TRBJ1-2; D may be TRBD1 (6 bases). V was trimmed by 0 bases and J by 6 bases, leaving 18 bases between them. CDR1 and CDR2 (germline): SGHTS, YDEGEE. The CDR3 contains 16 residues.

The chain joins TRBV6-1 to TRBJ2-3, with TRBD1 matching over 9 bases. Trimming cost V 3 bases and J 4 bases; bases outside gene matches: 14. The CDR3 contains 18 residues. CDR1 and CDR2 (germline): MNHNS, SASEGT. The CDR3 region is CASSELVVGQGFPDTQYF. The DNA for the CDR3 is TGTGCCAGCAGTGAGCTAGTAGTAGGACAGGGGTTCCCAGATACGCAGTATTTT.